The 24 T cell receptor beta chains below come from one sample, sequenced in a study of T cells after yellow fever vaccination. TCRdb re-called the 5' RACE reads through MiXCR, storing one row per CDR3 protein. The data show about 430,000 distinct CDR3 sequences, roughly 20% seen once. The sequenced sample was PBMCs, obtained before the yellow fever booster vaccination. These receptors were collected from a man aged 18 to 30 who received the YFV17D yellow fever vaccine.

This clonotype was seen a handful of times. The chain couples TRBV7-2 to TRBJ1-5; D is possibly TRBD1 (5 bases). This CDR3 region has 16 residues. V lost 2 bases to trimming and J lost 6 bases, with 17 bases between them. The germline V gene has CDR1 SGHTA and CDR2 FQGNSA. The DNA for the CDR3 is TGTGCCAGCAGCTTACGCAGGGCACCTTTAAGTCAGCCCCAGCATTTT. Amino acids: CASSLRRAPLSQPQHF.

This clonotype was seen more than once but under ten times. The chain recombines TRBV4-2 with TRBJ1-2; weak D call: TRBD1 (6 bases). The CDR3 is made up of 15 amino acids. CDR1 and CDR2 from the germline V gene are LGHNA and YNFKEQ. V lost 1 base to trimming and J lost 4 bases, with 13 bases between them. The CDR3 DNA follows: TGTGCCAGCAGCCAAGTACCAGGGGCCTCCTATGGCTACACCTTC. Its translation: CASSQVPGASYGYTF.

The chain couples TRBV20-1 to TRBJ2-7; 15 positions agree with TRBD2. This CDR3 is 17 amino acids long. The junction had 9 bases not matched to a gene; V was cut back by 4 bases and J by 2 bases. Germline V gene sequence: CDR1 DFQATT, CDR2 SNEGSKA (reference sequence). This CDR3 is CSAMGLAGGSRAYEQYV. The CDR3, as DNA: TGCAGTGCTATGGGACTAGCGGGGGGTTCCAGAGCCTACGAGCAGTACGTC.

V usage is TRBV28 and J usage is TRBJ2-7; D perhaps matches TRBD2 (5 bases). The germline V gene encodes CDR1 MDHEN and CDR2 SYDVKM. Trimming pared 3 bases from V and 7 bases from J, leaving 19 bases between. There are 15 residues in the CDR3. The CDR3 loop is CASSFSTGISREQYV. CDR3 coding DNA: TGTGCCAGCAGTTTCTCCACGGGAATCTCGCGGGAGCAGTACGTC.

V usage is TRBV5-1 and J usage is TRBJ2-7; 7 bases map to TRBD1. CDR3 length: 14 residues. Germline V gene sequence: CDR1 SGHRS, CDR2 YFSETQ. J gave up 0 bases and V 3 bases, and 3 bases lay outside the gene matches. The CDR3 nucleotides read TGCGCCAGCAGCTCACAGGGGAGCTCCTACGAGCAGTACTTC. Its protein product is CASSSQGSSYEQYF.

The chain is built from TRBV4-3 and TRBJ2-1; TRBD2 agrees at 10 bases. The V gene's germline CDR1 is LGHNA and CDR2 YSLEER. J lost 7 bases, V lost 0 bases, and 0 bases had no gene match. This CDR3 is built from 14 residues. This CDR3 reads CASSQEGLANEQFF. Here the CDR3 DNA reads TGCGCCAGCAGCCAAGAGGGACTAGCGAATGAGCAGTTCTTC.

This clonotype has a handful of counts. The V gene is TRBV7-9, the J gene TRBJ2-1; possibly TRBD2 for D (5 bases). The germline V gene has CDR1 SEHNR and CDR2 FQNEAQ (reference sequence). CDR3 length: 15 residues. The V gene lost 3 bases and the J gene lost 3 bases, with 12 bases spanning the gap. The CDR3 sequence is CASSFIRGYYNEQFF. The CDR3, as DNA: TGTGCCAGCAGCTTCATCCGGGGATACTACAATGAGCAGTTCTTC.

Only a few counts were recorded for this clonotype. This sequence joins TRBV29-1 and TRBJ2-1; the match to TRBD2 covers 10 bases. The length of the CDR3 is 14 residues. Germline V gene lookup returns CDR1 SQVTM and CDR2 ANQGSEA. After removal of 4 bases from V and 7 bases from J, the junction contained 7 bases not matched to a gene. The CDR3 coding sequence is TGCAGCGTTGGGCCAGCGGGGGGGCAAAATGAGCAGTTCTTC. Translated: CSVGPAGGQNEQFF.

This clonotype was observed a handful of times. The V and J genes are TRBV6-5 and TRBJ2-2; no firm D call. This CDR3 spans 15 amino acids. Germline V gene lookup returns CDR1 MNHEY and CDR2 SVGAGI. V lost 2 bases, J lost 5 bases, and 12 bases lay in between. Here the CDR3 reads CASSYSPKGTGELFF. The CDR3 coding sequence is TGTGCCAGCAGTTACAGCCCGAAGGGTACCGGGGAGCTGTTTTTT.

The rearrangement joins TRBV20-1 to TRBJ2-1; 7 bases line up with TRBD1. CDR1 is DFQATT, CDR2 SNEGSKA, per germline (reference sequence). Unmatched junction bases numbered 4, after V lost 7 bases and J lost 4 bases. This CDR3 region has 12 residues. Here the CDR3 reads CSVGTVYNEQFF. The CDR3 DNA is TGCAGTGTCGGGACAGTGTACAATGAGCAGTTCTTC.

This clonotype has ten or more counts. V usage is TRBV5-1 and J usage is TRBJ2-1; 7 bases align to TRBD2. Looked up from germline, CDR1 is SGHRS and CDR2 is YFSETQ. The V gene end was trimmed by 7 bases and the J gene end by 2 bases; junction bases not matched to a gene: 9. The CDR3 consists of 15 residues. DNA of the CDR3: TGCGCCAGCTCATCTGGGGGGGGTGCCTACAATGAGCAGTTCTTC. Protein: CASSSGGGAYNEQFF.

This chain joins TRBV4-2 and TRBJ2-4, with 7 bases matching TRBD2. CDR1 LGHNA and CDR2 YNFKEQ come from the germline V gene. Trimming at V came to 4 bases and at J to 0 bases, leaving 6 bases not matched to a gene. This CDR3 contains 16 residues. The CDR3 DNA follows: TGTGCCAGCAGCCGAGGCGGGGGACTAGCCAAAAACATTCAGTACTTC. Its protein product is CASSRGGGLAKNIQYF.

There are a few counts of this clonotype. The rearrangement uses TRBV19 and TRBJ2-2; TRBD2 agrees at 12 bases. Germline trimming cut 10 bases from V and 6 bases from J; bases unmatched to any gene: 18. CDR3 length: 18 amino acids. The V gene's germline CDR1 is LNHDA and CDR2 SQIVND (reference sequence). The CDR3: CATKRASGGALGAGELFF. DNA of the CDR3: TGTGCCACTAAGAGGGCTAGCGGGGGGGCCTTAGGAGCCGGGGAGCTGTTTTTT.

The table lists this clonotype with a few counts. The DNA is left out, because the CDR3 cannot be placed on it with certainty; the CDR3 is given as TCRdb lists it. The chain links TRBV19 to TRBJ1-2; the table's D call of TRBD1 was not tested on the DNA. The CDR3 has 14 amino acids, counting both end residues. The germline CDR1 and CDR2 sequences are LNHDA and SQIVND (reference sequence). CDR3 amino acids: CASTSDRGPYGYTF.

This clonotype has more than one count but fewer than ten. CDR3 DNA sequence: TGCGCCAGCAGGGTGGCGGGGGGACAAGAGACCCAGTACTTC. This gives the protein CASRVAGGQETQYF. This chain joins TRBV5-1 and TRBJ2-5; 8 positions agree with TRBD2. This CDR3 spans 14 amino acids. The J segment lost 2 bases and the V segment lost 5 bases, leaving 5 bases of the junction unmatched. Germline assignment: CDR1 SGHRS and CDR2 YFSETQ.

This clonotype was found a few times. The J gene is TRBJ1-1, the V gene TRBV9; no reliable D call. CDR1 is SGDLS and CDR2 is YYNGEE in the germline V gene. Trimming stripped 2 bases from V and 4 bases from J, with 12 bases between. The CDR3 is 14 residues long. This chain's CDR3 is CASSVGLEGTEAFF. CDR3 coding DNA: TGTGCCAGCAGCGTCGGGTTGGAGGGCACTGAAGCTTTCTTT.

The rearrangement links TRBV13 to TRBJ2-3; 13 bases line up with TRBD2. V was pared by 5 bases and J by 7 bases, with 6 bases of the junction left unmatched. The CDR3 totals 15 residues. In germline, CDR1 is PRHDT, CDR2 FYEKMQ (reference sequence). The CDR3 DNA is TGTGCCAGCAGCACCACTAGCGGGGGGGGTTATACGCAGTATTTT. It is translated as CASSTTSGGGYTQYF.

The rearrangement links TRBV5-6 to TRBJ2-7, with D possibly matching TRBD1 (5 bases). Germline CDR1 is SGHDT and CDR2 is YYEEEE. The CDR3 length is 14 residues. Between the trimmed V and J ends, which lost 3 bases and 0 bases, there was a span of 10 bases. The CDR3, as DNA: TGTGCCAGCAGCTCGGACACAATCTCCTACGAGCAGTACGTC. Translation gives CASSSDTISYEQYV.

The gene calls are TRBV6-6 and TRBJ2-7; D not resolved. This CDR3 spans 13 amino acids. Trimming pared 6 bases from V and 0 bases from J, leaving 9 bases between. Germline CDR1 MNHNY, CDR2 SVGAGI (reference sequence). The CDR3, as DNA: TGTGCCAGCAGGGACGGTAGCTCCTACGAGCAGTACGTC. It is translated as CASRDGSSYEQYV.

This clonotype was found a few times. The chain links TRBV6-5 to TRBJ2-5; tentatively, D is TRBD1 (5 bases). Germline loops: CDR1 MNHEY, CDR2 SVGAGI. V lost 4 bases, J lost 1 base, and 10 bases lay in between. This CDR3 is 14 amino acids long. For the CDR3, the DNA is TGTGCCAGCAGTTCCCCCAGGGTCCAAGAGACCCAGTACTTC. Protein sequence: CASSSPRVQETQYF.

The V gene is TRBV20-1, the J gene TRBJ2-2; D remains unclear. V lost 3 bases to trimming and J lost 1 base, with 9 bases between them. Germline loops: CDR1 DFQATT, CDR2 SNEGSKA (reference sequence). There are 14 residues in the CDR3. In nucleotides, the CDR3 is TGCAGTGCTAGTGGACGATTGAACACCGGGGAGCTGTTTTTT. It encodes CSASGRLNTGELFF.

The rearrangement links TRBV20-1 to TRBJ1-1, with D tentatively TRBD1 (6 bases). This CDR3 is 14 amino acids long. Per the germline V gene, CDR1 is DFQATT and CDR2 is SNEGSKA (reference sequence). V was clipped by 5 bases and J by 1 base, with 14 bases between them. The CDR3 protein is CSAQRGQQNTEAFF. DNA of the CDR3: TGCAGTGCTCAAAGAGGACAGCAGAACACTGAAGCTTTCTTT.

The V call is TRBV7-2, the J call TRBJ2-1; D gene unclear. V shed 4 bases and J shed 9 bases, with 19 bases lying between them. Germline V lookup: CDR1 SGHTA, CDR2 FQGNSA. CDR3 size: 15 residues. Written as DNA, the CDR3 is TGTGCCAGCAGCTCTTCCCCACCAACCGTCGGTGAGCAGTTCTTC. Its translation is CASSSSPPTVGEQFF.

This clonotype was observed a few times. The rearrangement uses TRBV20-1 and TRBJ1-6; 7 bases fit TRBD1. Germline loops: CDR1 DFQATT, CDR2 SNEGSKA (reference sequence). With V trimmed by 4 bases and J by 6 bases, 6 bases remained unmatched. The CDR3 loop spans 14 amino acids. The DNA for the CDR3 is TGCAGTGCTACTACGGGACAGCTTAATTCACCCCTCCACTTT. Protein product: CSATTGQLNSPLHF.